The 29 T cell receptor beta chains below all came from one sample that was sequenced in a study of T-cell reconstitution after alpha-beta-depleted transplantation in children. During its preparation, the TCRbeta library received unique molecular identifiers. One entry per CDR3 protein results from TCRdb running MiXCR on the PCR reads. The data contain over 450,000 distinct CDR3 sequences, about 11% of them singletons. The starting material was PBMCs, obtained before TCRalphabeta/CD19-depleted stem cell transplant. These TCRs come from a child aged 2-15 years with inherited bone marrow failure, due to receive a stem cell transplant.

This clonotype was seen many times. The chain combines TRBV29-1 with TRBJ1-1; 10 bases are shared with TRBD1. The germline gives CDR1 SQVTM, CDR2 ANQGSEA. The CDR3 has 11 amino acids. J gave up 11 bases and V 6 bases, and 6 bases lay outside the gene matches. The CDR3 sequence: CSVQPGQGAFF. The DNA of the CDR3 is TGCAGCGTGCAACCGGGACAGGGGGCTTTCTTT.

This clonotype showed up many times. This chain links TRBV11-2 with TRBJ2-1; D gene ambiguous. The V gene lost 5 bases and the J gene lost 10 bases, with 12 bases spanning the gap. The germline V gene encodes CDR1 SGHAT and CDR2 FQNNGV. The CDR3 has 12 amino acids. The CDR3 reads CASSVLSDEQFF. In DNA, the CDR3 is TGTGCCAGCAGCGTCCTGAGTGACGAGCAGTTCTTC.

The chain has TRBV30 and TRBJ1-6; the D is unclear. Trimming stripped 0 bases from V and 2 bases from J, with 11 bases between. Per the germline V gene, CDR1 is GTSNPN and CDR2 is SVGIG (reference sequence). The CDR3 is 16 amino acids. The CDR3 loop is CAWSVPQLAYNSPLHF. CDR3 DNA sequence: TGTGCCTGGAGTGTACCTCAGCTAGCCTATAATTCACCCCTCCACTTT.

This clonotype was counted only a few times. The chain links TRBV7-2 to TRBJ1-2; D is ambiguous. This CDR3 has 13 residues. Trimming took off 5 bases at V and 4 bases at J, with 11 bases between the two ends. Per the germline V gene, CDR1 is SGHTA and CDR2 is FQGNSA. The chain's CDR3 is CASSQQPGYGYTF. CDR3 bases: TGTGCCAGCAGCCAGCAGCCTGGCTATGGCTACACCTTC.

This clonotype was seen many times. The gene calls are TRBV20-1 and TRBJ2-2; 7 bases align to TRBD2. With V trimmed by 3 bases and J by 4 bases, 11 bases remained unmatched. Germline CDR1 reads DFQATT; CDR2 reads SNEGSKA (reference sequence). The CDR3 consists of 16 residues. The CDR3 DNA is TGCAGTGCTAGCCCAGCTAGCGGAGATATCACCGGGGAGCTGTTTTTT. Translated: CSASPASGDITGELFF.

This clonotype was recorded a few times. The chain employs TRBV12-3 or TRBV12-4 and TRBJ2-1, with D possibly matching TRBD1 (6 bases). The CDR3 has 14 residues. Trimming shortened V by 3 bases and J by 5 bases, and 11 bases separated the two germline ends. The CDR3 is CASSFQGRDNEQFF. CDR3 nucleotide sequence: TGTGCCAGCAGTTTCCAGGGGCGGGACAATGAGCAGTTCTTC.

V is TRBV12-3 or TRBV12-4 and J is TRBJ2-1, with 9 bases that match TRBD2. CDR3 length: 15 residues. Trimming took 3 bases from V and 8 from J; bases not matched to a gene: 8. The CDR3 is CASSFLPAGGYEQFF. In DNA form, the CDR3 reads TGTGCCAGCAGTTTTCTACCAGCGGGAGGCTATGAGCAGTTCTTC.

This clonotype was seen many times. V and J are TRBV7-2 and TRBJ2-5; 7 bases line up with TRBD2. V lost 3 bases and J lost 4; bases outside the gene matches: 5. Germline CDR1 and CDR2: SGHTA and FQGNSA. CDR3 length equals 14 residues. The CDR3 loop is CASSFLPGGETQYF. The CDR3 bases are TGTGCCAGCAGCTTTCTCCCGGGGGGAGAGACCCAGTACTTC.

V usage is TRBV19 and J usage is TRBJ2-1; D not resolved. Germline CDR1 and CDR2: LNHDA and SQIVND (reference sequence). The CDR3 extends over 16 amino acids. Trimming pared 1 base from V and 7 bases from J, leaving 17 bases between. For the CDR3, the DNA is TGTGCCAGTAGTATAGCCACGCGGAGCCCAAGGAATGAGCAGTTCTTC. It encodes CASSIATRSPRNEQFF.

Here the CDR3 DNA reads TGCAGTGCTAGACTTTATAGCGGGAGCGAGCAGTTCTTC. As protein: CSARLYSGSEQFF. The chain is built from TRBV20-1 and TRBJ2-1; 9 nucleotides align to TRBD2. The CDR3 runs 13 residues. The germline V gene has CDR1 DFQATT and CDR2 SNEGSKA (reference sequence). Trimming at V came to 2 bases and at J to 10 bases, leaving 6 bases not matched to a gene.

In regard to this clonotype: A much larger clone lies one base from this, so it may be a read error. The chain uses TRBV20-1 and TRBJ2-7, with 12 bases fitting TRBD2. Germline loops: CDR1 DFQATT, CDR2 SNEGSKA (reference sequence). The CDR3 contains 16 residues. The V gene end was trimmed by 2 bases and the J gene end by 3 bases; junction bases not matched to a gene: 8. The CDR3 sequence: CSARYSGLAGSYEQYF. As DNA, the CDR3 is TGCAGTGCTAGATATTCAGGACTAGCGGGAAGCTACGAGCAGTACTTC.

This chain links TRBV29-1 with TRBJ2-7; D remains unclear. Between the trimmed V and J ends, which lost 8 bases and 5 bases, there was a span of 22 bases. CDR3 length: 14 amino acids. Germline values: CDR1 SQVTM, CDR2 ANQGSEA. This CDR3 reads CSIRSVWEGNEQYF. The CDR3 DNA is TGCAGCATACGTAGTGTCTGGGAAGGGAACGAGCAGTACTTC.

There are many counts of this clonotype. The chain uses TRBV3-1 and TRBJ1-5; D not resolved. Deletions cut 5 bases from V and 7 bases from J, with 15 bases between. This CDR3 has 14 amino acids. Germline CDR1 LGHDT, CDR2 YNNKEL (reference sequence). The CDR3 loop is CASSSRPGGQPQHF. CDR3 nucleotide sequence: TGTGCCAGCAGCTCCCGACCGGGCGGCCAGCCCCAGCATTTT. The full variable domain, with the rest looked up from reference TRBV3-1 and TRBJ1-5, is DTAVSQTPKYLVTQMGNDKSIKCEQNLGHDTMYWYKQDSKKFLKIMFSYNNKELIINETVPNRFSPKSPDKAHLNLHINSLELGDSAVYFCASSSRPGGQPQHFGDGTRLSIL.

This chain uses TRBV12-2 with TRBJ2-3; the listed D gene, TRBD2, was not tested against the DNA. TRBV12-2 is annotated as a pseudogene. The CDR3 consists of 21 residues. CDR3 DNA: TGTGCAAGTCGCTTAAGGCCAAGGTTTAGGACTAGCGGGGCGAGCACAGATACGCAGTATTTT. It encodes CASRLRPRFRTSGASTDTQYF.

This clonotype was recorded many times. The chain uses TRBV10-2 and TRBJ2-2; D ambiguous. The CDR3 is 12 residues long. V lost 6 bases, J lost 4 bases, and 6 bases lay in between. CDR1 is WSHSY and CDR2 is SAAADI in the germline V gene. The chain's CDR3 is CASRSPTGELFF. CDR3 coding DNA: TGCGCCAGCAGGTCACCCACCGGGGAGCTGTTTTTT.

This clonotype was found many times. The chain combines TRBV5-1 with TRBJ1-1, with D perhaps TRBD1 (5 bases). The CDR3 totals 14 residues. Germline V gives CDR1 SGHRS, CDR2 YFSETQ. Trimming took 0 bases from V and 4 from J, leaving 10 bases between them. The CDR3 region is CASSLVGGVTEAFF. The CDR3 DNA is TGCGCCAGCAGCTTGGTTGGAGGGGTCACTGAAGCTTTCTTT.

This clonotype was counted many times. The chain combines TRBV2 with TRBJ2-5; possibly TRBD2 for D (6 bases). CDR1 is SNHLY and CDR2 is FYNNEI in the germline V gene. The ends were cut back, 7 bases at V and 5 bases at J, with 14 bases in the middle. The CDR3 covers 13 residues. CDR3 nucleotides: TGTGCCAGCATGTCGACTAGTGGGGAGACCCAGTACTTC. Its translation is CASMSTSGETQYF.

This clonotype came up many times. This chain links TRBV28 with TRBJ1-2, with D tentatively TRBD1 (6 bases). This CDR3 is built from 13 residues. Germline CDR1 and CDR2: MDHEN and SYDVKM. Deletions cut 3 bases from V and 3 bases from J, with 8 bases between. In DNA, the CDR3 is TGTGCCAGCAGTTTGCAGGGGCACTATGGCTACACCTTC. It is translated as CASSLQGHYGYTF.

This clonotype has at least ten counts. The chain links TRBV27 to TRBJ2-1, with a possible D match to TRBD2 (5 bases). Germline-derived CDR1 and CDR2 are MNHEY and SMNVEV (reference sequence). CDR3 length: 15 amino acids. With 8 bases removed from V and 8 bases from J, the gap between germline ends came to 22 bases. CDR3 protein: CASGSGMAFKYEQFF. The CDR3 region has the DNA TGTGCCAGCGGCTCGGGGATGGCTTTCAAGTATGAGCAGTTCTTC.

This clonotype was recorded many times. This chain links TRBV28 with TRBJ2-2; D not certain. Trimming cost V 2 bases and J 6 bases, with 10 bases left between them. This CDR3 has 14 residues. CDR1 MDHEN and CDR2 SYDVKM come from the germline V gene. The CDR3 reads CASSLRDNPGELFF. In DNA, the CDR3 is TGTGCCAGCAGTTTACGAGACAACCCCGGGGAGCTGTTTTTT.

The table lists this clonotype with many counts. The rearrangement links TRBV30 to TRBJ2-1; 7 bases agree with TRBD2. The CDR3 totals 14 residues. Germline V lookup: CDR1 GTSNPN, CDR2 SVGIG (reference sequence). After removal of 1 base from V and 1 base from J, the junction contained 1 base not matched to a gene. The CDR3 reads CAWSASGSYNEQFF. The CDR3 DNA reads TGTGCCTGGAGTGCTAGCGGTTCCTACAATGAGCAGTTCTTC.

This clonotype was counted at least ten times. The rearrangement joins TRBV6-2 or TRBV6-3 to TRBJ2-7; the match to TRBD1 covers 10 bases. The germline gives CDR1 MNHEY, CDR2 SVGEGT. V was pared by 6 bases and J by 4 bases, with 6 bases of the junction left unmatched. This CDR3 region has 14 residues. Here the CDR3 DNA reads TGTGCCAGCAGAGGGGACAGGGGAAGGTACGAGCAGTACTTC. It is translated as CASRGDRGRYEQYF.

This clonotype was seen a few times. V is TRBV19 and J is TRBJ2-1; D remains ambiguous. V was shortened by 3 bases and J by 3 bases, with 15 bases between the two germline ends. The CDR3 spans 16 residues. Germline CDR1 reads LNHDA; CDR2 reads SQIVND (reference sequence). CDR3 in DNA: TGTGCCAGTAGTATCACGGGTCGTAGGCTCTACAATGAGCAGTTCTTC. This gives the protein CASSITGRRLYNEQFF.

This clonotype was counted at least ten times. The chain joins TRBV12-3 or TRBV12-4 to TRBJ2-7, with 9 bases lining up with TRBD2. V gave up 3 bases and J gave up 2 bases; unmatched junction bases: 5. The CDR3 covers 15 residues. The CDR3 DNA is TGTGCCAGCAGTTTCCGGACTAGCGTAACCTACGAGCAGTACTTC. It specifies CASSFRTSVTYEQYF.

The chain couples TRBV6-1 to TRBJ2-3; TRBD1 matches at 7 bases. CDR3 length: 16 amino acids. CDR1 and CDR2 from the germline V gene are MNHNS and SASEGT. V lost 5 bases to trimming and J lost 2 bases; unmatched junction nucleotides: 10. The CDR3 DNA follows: TGTGCCAGCAGTCATATCCGGGACAGTAACACAGATACGCAGTATTTT. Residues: CASSHIRDSNTDTQYF.

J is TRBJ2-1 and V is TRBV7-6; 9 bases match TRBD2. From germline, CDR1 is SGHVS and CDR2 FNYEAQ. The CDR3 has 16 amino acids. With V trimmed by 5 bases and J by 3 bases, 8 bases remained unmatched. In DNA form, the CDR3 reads TGTGCCAGCAGCGCCAAGATAGCGGGAGTCTACAATGAGCAGTTCTTC. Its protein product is CASSAKIAGVYNEQFF.

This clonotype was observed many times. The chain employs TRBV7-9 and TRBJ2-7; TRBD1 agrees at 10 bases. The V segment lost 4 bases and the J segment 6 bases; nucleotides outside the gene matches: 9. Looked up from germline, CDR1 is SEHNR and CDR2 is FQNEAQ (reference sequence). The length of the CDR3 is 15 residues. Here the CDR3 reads CASSSTGTGDLEQYF. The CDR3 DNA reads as TGTGCCAGCAGCTCAACCGGGACAGGGGATCTCGAGCAGTACTTC.

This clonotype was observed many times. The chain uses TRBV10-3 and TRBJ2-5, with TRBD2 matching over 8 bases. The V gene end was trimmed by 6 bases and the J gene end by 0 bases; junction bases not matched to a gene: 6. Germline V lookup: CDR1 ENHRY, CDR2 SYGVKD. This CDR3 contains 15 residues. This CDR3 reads CAIRSGRGDQETQYF. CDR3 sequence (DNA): TGTGCCATCAGGAGCGGGAGAGGGGACCAAGAGACCCAGTACTTC.

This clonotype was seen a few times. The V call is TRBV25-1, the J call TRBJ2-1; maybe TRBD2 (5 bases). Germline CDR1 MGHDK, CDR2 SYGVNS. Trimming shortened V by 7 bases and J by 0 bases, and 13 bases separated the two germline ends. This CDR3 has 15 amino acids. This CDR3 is CASKEDLSSYNEQFF. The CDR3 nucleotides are TGTGCCAGCAAAGAGGACTTAAGCTCCTACAATGAGCAGTTCTTC.